The 23 T cell receptor beta chains listed next were all sequenced from one sample in a study of blood T cell repertoires in COVID-19. Data came from immunoSEQ multiplex PCR; TCRdb stores just in-frame clones and leaves some out. Altogether approximately 75,000 clones are present, approximately 85% being singletons, with the ten largest covering over 4.5%. The sequenced sample was peripheral blood. The receptors derive from a man older than 75 with acute or convalescent COVID-19.

The J gene is TRBJ2-3, the V gene TRBV9; a possible D gene is TRBD2 (6 bases). Per germline, CDR1 SGDLS and CDR2 YYNGEE. The CDR3 extends over 15 amino acids. Trimming took 0 bases from V and 3 from J, leaving 11 bases between them. The CDR3 DNA sequence: TGTGCCAGCAGCGTAGCGGCGGGAAGAACAGATACGCAGTATTTT. Its protein is CASSVAAGRTDTQYF.

In this sample, this clone turned up a few times. This chain uses TRBV4-1 with TRBJ1-4, with 11 bases aligning to TRBD1. Per the germline V gene, CDR1 is MGHRA and CDR2 is YSYEKL. Trimming removed 4 bases from V and 2 bases from J; junction bases left unmatched: 0. CDR3 length equals 15 residues. The DNA for the CDR3 is TGCGCCAGCAGCCGGACAGGGGGCACTAATGAAAAACTGTTTTTT. It translates to CASSRTGGTNEKLFF.

The CDR3, as DNA: TGTGCCAGCAGCTTTCGTTTATCGGCGGGAGGGGTAAACGAGCAGTACTTC. Its translation: CASSFRLSAGGVNEQYF. The genes are TRBV5-8 and TRBJ2-7; 9 bases fit TRBD2. Germline V gene sequence: CDR1 SGHTS, CDR2 YDEGEE. This CDR3 is built from 17 residues. With V trimmed by 2 bases and J by 5 bases, 14 bases remained unmatched. The entire variable domain, with the rest obtained from reference TRBV5-8 and TRBJ2-7, is as follows: EAGVTQSPTHLIKTRGQQATLRCSPISGHTSVYWYQQALGLGLQFLLWYDEGEERNRGNFPPRFSGRQFPNYSSELNVNALELEDSALYLCASSFRLSAGGVNEQYFGPGTRLTVT.

This clone was observed a few times. This sequence joins TRBV27 and TRBJ2-1; a possible D gene is TRBD2 (5 bases). V shed 2 bases and J shed 8 bases, with 16 bases lying between them. Germline CDR1 reads MNHEY; CDR2 reads SMNVEV (reference sequence). This CDR3 comprises 15 residues. For the CDR3, the DNA is TGTGCCAGCAGTTTAGGTTTGAGGGTTCCGGATGAGCAGTTCTTC. Its protein is CASSLGLRVPDEQFF.

The sample holds a few counts of this clone. The chain recombines TRBV27 with TRBJ2-2; D possibly corresponds to TRBD2 (6 bases). Germline CDR1 MNHEY, CDR2 SMNVEV (reference sequence). V gave up 3 bases and J gave up 1 base, with 9 bases separating them. The CDR3 totals 15 residues. The chain's CDR3 is CASSFLGLNTGELFF. DNA for the CDR3: TGTGCCAGCAGTTTTCTGGGACTGAACACCGGGGAGCTGTTTTTT.

The chain is built from TRBV27 and TRBJ2-4; 7 bases agree with TRBD2. CDR1 is MNHEY, CDR2 SMNVEV, per germline (reference sequence). The CDR3 has 15 residues. The trim removed 0 bases at V and 5 bases at J, leaving 4 bases unmatched. This CDR3 is CASSLSAGWENIQYF. The CDR3 nucleotides read TGTGCCAGCAGTTTATCAGCGGGGTGGGAAAACATTCAGTACTTC.

J is TRBJ1-4 and V is TRBV10-1; D is unresolved. V was pared by 3 bases and J by 5 bases, with 10 bases between. The CDR3 covers 14 residues. From germline, CDR1 is WNHNN and CDR2 SYGVQD (reference sequence). The CDR3 nucleotides read TGCGCCAGCAGTGAAATGGAGTCCAATGAAAAACTGTTTTTT. Translation: CASSEMESNEKLFF.

The chain recombines TRBV19 with TRBJ1-1; 9 nucleotides match TRBD1. Germline trimming cut 6 bases from V and 5 bases from J; bases unmatched to any gene: 7. This CDR3 is 14 amino acids long. Per the germline V gene, CDR1 is LNHDA and CDR2 is SQIVND (reference sequence). This CDR3 is CASSRDRERTEAFF. CDR3 nucleotide sequence: TGTGCCAGTAGCCGGGACAGGGAAAGGACTGAAGCTTTCTTT.

The chain combines TRBV9 with TRBJ1-6; possible D gene TRBD1, 5 bases. This CDR3 is built from 16 residues. V was pared by 0 bases and J by 0 bases, with 7 bases between. The germline gives CDR1 SGDLS, CDR2 YYNGEE. DNA for the CDR3: TGTGCCAGCAGCGTAGCCGACAGCTCCTATAATTCACCCCTCCACTTT. The encoded protein is CASSVADSSYNSPLHF.

The rearrangement joins TRBV6-5 to TRBJ1-2, with D unresolved. Germline CDR1 and CDR2: MNHEY and SVGAGI. The CDR3 has 14 residues. Trimming pared 0 bases from V and 5 bases from J, leaving 10 bases between. The CDR3 region has the DNA TGTGCCAGCAGTTACTCCGCCCGGGGTTATGGCTACACCTTC. It is translated as CASSYSARGYGYTF.

The V call is TRBV9, the J call TRBJ1-5, with D unclear. The V gene lost 1 base and the J gene lost 0 bases, with 8 bases spanning the gap. CDR3 size: 15 residues. Germline V gene lookup returns CDR1 SGDLS and CDR2 YYNGEE. The CDR3 spells CASSVTGDSNQPQHF. The CDR3 nucleotides read TGTGCCAGCAGCGTAACCGGAGATAGCAATCAGCCCCAGCATTTT.

V gene TRBV4-3 combines with J gene TRBJ2-7, with 10 bases fitting TRBD1. The CDR3 runs 17 residues. Germline trimming cut 1 base from V and 5 bases from J; bases unmatched to any gene: 11. Germline CDR1 and CDR2: LGHNA and YSLEER. CDR3 sequence: CASSQGWAGTGDHEQYF. The CDR3 coding sequence is TGCGCCAGCAGCCAAGGTTGGGCCGGGACAGGGGACCACGAGCAGTACTTC.

The CDR3 nucleotides read TGTGCCACCAGCAGAGATAGGGGATACCAGCCCCAGCATTTT. Residues: CATSRDRGYQPQHF. The chain uses TRBV15 and TRBJ1-5; D might be TRBD1 (5 bases). The germline gives CDR1 LNHNV, CDR2 YYDKDF (reference sequence). This CDR3 has 14 amino acids. V gave up 0 bases and J gave up 7 bases, with 10 bases separating them.

This clone has a handful of counts. The V and J genes are TRBV11-1 and TRBJ1-2, with 9 bases fitting TRBD1. The germline gives CDR1 SGHAT, CDR2 FQDESV (reference sequence). The length of the CDR3 is 14 residues. V gave up 8 bases and J gave up 4 bases; unmatched junction bases: 8. CDR3 bases: TGTGCCAGCGGGGACAGGGATATTCTCTATGGCTACACCTTC. It is translated as CASGDRDILYGYTF.

This clone was recorded only once. V and J are TRBV18 and TRBJ2-3; TRBD2 aligns across 10 bases. Germline lookup yields CDR1 KGHSH and CDR2 LQKENI. There are 17 residues in the CDR3. V was clipped by 0 bases and J by 5 bases; unmatched bases: 8. The CDR3 spells CASSPPSGGDRGDTQYF. The CDR3 nucleotides read TGTGCCAGCTCACCACCAAGCGGGGGGGATCGAGGAGATACGCAGTATTTT.

This chain uses TRBV19 with TRBJ2-1; D not resolved. The CDR3 totals 14 residues. Germline CDR1 LNHDA, CDR2 SQIVND (reference sequence). Between the trimmed V and J ends, which lost 7 bases and 2 bases, there was a span of 12 bases. Here the CDR3 DNA reads TGTGCCAGTACCCGGTTCTATACCTACAATGAGCAGTTCTTC. This gives the protein CASTRFYTYNEQFF. Together with reference TRBV19 and TRBJ2-1, the CDR3 gives the full variable domain: DGGITQSPKYLFRKEGQNVTLSCEQNLNHDAMYWYRQDPGQGLRLIYYSQIVNDFQKGDIAEGYSVSREKKESFPLTVTSAQKNPTAFYLCASTRFYTYNEQFFGPGTRLTVL.

CDR3 sequence: CSVDWDGGRDTQYF. DNA for the CDR3: TGCAGCGTTGATTGGGACGGAGGGCGCGATACGCAGTATTTT. The rearrangement joins TRBV29-1 to TRBJ2-3; tentatively, D is TRBD2 (6 bases). Germline-derived CDR1 and CDR2 are SQVTM and ANQGSEA. The CDR3 extends over 14 amino acids. Trimming removed 3 bases from V and 6 bases from J, with 16 bases in between.

The chain employs TRBV5-6 and TRBJ2-5; D gene uncertain. The CDR3 runs 14 residues. V lost 0 bases and J 2 bases, leaving 8 bases between the germline ends. Germline lookup yields CDR1 SGHDT and CDR2 YYEEEE. DNA for the CDR3: TGTGCCAGCAGCTTGGATGCGGTTCAAGAGACCCAGTACTTC. This translates into CASSLDAVQETQYF.

This chain connects TRBV18 to TRBJ2-2, with a tentative D call TRBD2 (5 bases). V dropped 3 bases and J dropped 0 bases, with 11 bases sitting between them. The CDR3 runs to 16 residues. Germline lookup yields CDR1 KGHSH and CDR2 LQKENI. CDR3 nucleotides: TGTGCCAGCTCACCCGACGGGAACGCGAACACCGGGGAGCTGTTTTTT. Translated, it gives CASSPDGNANTGELFF.

The chain links TRBV29-1 to TRBJ2-1; TRBD2 matches at 9 bases. The CDR3 has 13 residues. The V gene's germline CDR1 is SQVTM and CDR2 ANQGSEA. Losses at the gene ends were 7 bases for V and 2 bases for J; bases not matched to a gene: 3. As DNA, the CDR3 is TGCAGCGCCATAGCGGGGGCCTACAATGAGCAGTTCTTC. It encodes CSAIAGAYNEQFF.

The chain is built from TRBV7-2 and TRBJ2-2; a weak D match, TRBD1 (5 bases). The CDR3 runs 14 residues. V was shortened by 0 bases and J by 6 bases, with 8 bases between the two germline ends. Germline CDR1 and CDR2: SGHTA and FQGNSA. Written as DNA, the CDR3 is TGTGCCAGCAGCTTAGCCAGGGTGGCCGGGGAGCTGTTTTTT. It specifies CASSLARVAGELFF.

The chain combines TRBV11-2 with TRBJ2-5, with 15 nucleotides matching TRBD2. CDR3 length: 17 amino acids. Germline CDR1 reads SGHAT; CDR2 reads FQNNGV. After removal of 5 bases from V and 5 bases from J, the junction contained 9 bases not matched to a gene. The CDR3 sequence: CASSPGTSGGSYETQYF. The CDR3 nucleotides read TGTGCCAGCAGCCCTGGGACTAGCGGGGGGAGTTATGAGACCCAGTACTTC.

This clone was found a few times. This chain connects TRBV27 to TRBJ2-7, with TRBD1 matching 9 bases. Germline CDR1 is MNHEY and CDR2 is SMNVEV (reference sequence). The ends lost 10 bases at V and 4 bases at J; junction bases unmatched: 11. The CDR3 loop spans 14 amino acids. As DNA, the CDR3 is TGTGCCACTGCCCGGGACAGGGATTTGTACGAGCAGTACTTC. Its protein is CATARDRDLYEQYF.